Below, one T cell receptor (beta chain) is given with its context. This clone was seen a single time. Its target antigen remains unknown. Nothing much larger sits one base from this clone, and base qualities are not available. Using the deep immunoSEQ assay, multiplex PCR amplified TCR CDR3 regions from genomic DNA. Extracted genomic DNA from each cell subset was spread evenly across all wells of several immunoSEQ 96-well plates, with each plate serving as a replicate. For sorted subsets, each replicate PCR was loaded with 200 ng genomic DNA, equivalent to 30,000 or so T cell genomes. Purified libraries were quantified with a Qubit 3.0 fluorometer, sized on a Bioanalyzer 2100, and re-quantified with the KAPA Library Quantification kit. Each immunoSEQ 96-well plate was sequenced on its own single-read 150-cycle Illumina NextSeq 550 flow cell. Per the original workflow: Because the immunoSEQ output included only junctional sequences and no quality scores, the filtering could not be the same as the filtering used for full-length reads. To assign V/J genes and CDR3, sequences were annotated using PyIR, a Python wrapper for IgBLAST v1.9, with IMGT germline references. Any read was removed if the V/J assignment was weak (E-value above 1e-6), the CDR3 was missing, or the read contained stop codons, out-of-frame junctions, or ambiguous translated residues. A V3J clonotype was defined by an identical inferred V gene, J gene, and CDR3 amino acid sequence. Percentage overlap between repertoires was computed as shared unique clonotypes divided by the size of the smaller repertoire. RTK rarefaction, the Chao1 estimator, and Recon v2.1 estimates of unobserved clonotypes were used to assess repertoire richness. OLGA was used to compute generation probabilities for all TCRbeta clonotypes that the gDNA method yielded from four donors. TCRdb's version of the immuneACCESS table is confined to in-frame rearrangements and falls short of the full clone set. An unresolved V gene accounts for under half of the shortfall where checked; the remainder is of unknown origin. V, J and clone size derive from that table, while D and trimming were established from the DNA sequence. In all, the sample holds fewer than 400,000 clones, and less than 85% of those were seen once. 9% to 12% of the sample is taken by the ten largest.

Trimming accounts for 4 bases at V and 7 bases at J, while the number of junction bases matched to no gene is 11. The CDR3 runs 16 amino acids, cysteine and phenylalanine included. The retained sequence is limited to the CDR3, 48 bases, with the frame set at the first base. According to the germline V gene, CDR1 reads SGHRS and CDR2 reads YFSETQ. The data originate from a study of shared clonotypes between healthy human individuals (dated by TCRdb to 2020 to 2021). In terms of the full investigation: Three men and a couple of women, aged 18 to 49 years, made up the cohort. For each donor, CD4 naive and CD4 memory were each given three plates, CD8 naive was given two plates, and CD8 memory was given one plate. The study deeply sequenced blood TCR repertoires of 5 or 6 healthy adults to estimate repertoire size and the extent of clonotype sharing between individuals. To increase sequencing depth and limit assay-specific biases, different laboratories used diverse techniques to prepare libraries and sequence TCR repertoires. Per donor, leukapheresis produced somewhere between about 0.8 and 9 billion PBMCs. The paper's findings and limits, for the study overall: Larger estimated clonotype richness was generally found for naive subsets than for memory subsets. Because the study included only a small number of donors, the genetic and exposure-history diversity represented was limited. Sampling was restricted to blood, and TCR repertoires in tissues likely differ from the TCR repertoires found in blood. Even with the large sequencing depth, rarefaction of the sorted-subset datasets indicated that sequencing was incomplete. Sharing across four donors was observed for roughly 5% of naive CD4, under 4% of naive CD8, 2% to 2.5% of memory CD4, and approximately 0.41% of memory CD8 clonotypes. Pairwise subsampling led to the expectation that sequencing depth would affect the degree of clonotype sharing among donors. Clonotypes shared by all four sorted-subset donors showed higher generation probabilities than non-shared clonotypes.

Donors were healthy HIV-negative adults with no recently reported acute infections or vaccinations. All donors were Caucasian adults living in Nashville, Tennessee, USA. CD4+ T cells were enriched by magnetic negative selection; naive cells were then positively selected on CD45RA, and the negative fraction formed the memory subset. Blood was obtained by leukapheresis, after which PBMCs were separated by Ficoll-Histopaque density gradient centrifugation and cryopreserved in liquid nitrogen vapor phase. Purity and quantity of every magnetically sorted T cell population were checked by analytical flow cytometry. Genomic DNA was isolated from every sorted fraction and measured by UV absorbance on a Nanodrop 2000c.

The origin of this receptor is a man under 40 in good health. The rearranged segments are TRBV5-1 and TRBJ2-7, and 13 junctional nucleotides match TRBD2. The material sequenced was memory CD4+ T cells sorted from blood. The sample's cell subset or site label is to be understood as: CD45RA-negative fraction. The CDR3 in this case is CASSLKRTSGSNEQYF. In nucleotides, the sequence is TGCGCCAGCAGCCTGAAAAGGACTAGCGGGAGTAATGAGCAGTACTTC. With all but the CDR3 taken from the reference TRBV5-1 and TRBJ2-7 genes, the full variable domain is: KAGVTQTPRYLIKTRGQQVTLSCSPISGHRSVSWYQQTPGQGLQFLFEYFSETQRNKGNFPGRFSGRQFSNSRSEMNVSTLELGDSALYLCASSLKRTSGSNEQYFGPGTRLTVT.